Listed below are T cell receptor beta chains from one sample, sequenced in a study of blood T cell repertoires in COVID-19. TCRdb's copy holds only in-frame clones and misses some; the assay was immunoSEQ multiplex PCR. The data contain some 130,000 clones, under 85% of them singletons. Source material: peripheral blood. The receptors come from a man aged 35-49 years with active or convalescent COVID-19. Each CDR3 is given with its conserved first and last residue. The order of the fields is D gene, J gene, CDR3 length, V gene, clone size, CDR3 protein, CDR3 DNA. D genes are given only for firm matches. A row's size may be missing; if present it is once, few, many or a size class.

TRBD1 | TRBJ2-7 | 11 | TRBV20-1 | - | CSVRTGYEQYF | TGCAGTGTTCGGACAGGCTACGAGCAGTACTTC
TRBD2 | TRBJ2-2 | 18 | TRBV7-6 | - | CASSVELAGGLNTGELFF | TGTGCCAGCAGCGTCGAACTAGCGGGGGGGCTGAACACCGGGGAGCTGTTTTTT
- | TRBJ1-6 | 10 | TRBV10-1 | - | CVPRASPLHF | TGCGTCCCGCGGGCGTCACCCCTCCACTTT
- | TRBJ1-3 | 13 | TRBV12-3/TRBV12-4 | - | CASRPGSGNTIYF | TGTGCCAGCCGCCCCGGGTCTGGAAACACCATATATTTT
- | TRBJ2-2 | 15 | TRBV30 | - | CAWSVRQSNTGELFF | TGTGCCTGGAGTGTAAGACAGTCAAACACCGGGGAGCTGTTTTTT
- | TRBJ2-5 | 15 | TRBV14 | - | CASSQGWGPAETQYF | TGTGCCAGCAGCCAAGGGTGGGGGCCGGCAGAGACCCAGTACTTC
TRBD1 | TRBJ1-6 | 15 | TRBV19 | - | CASSIDGTGVSPLHF | TGTGCCAGTAGTATAGACGGGACAGGGGTTTCACCCCTCCACTTT
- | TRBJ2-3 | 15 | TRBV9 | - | CASSVAGESGDTQYF | TGTGCCAGCAGCGTCGCCGGGGAGTCCGGAGATACGCAGTATTTT
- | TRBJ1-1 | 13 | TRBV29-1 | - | CSVKTMGGTEAFF | TGCAGCGTTAAAACGATGGGGGGGACTGAAGCTTTCTTT
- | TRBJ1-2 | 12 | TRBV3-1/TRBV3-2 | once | CASSQVSVGYTF | TGTGCCAGCAGCCAAGTCTCCGTTGGCTACACCTTC
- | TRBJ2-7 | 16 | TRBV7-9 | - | CASSLGSGSGAYEQYF | TGTGCCAGCAGCTTAGGGTCAGGGTCAGGGGCCTACGAGCAGTACTTC
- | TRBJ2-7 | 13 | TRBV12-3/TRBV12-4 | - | CASKVGTNYEQYF | TGTGCCAGCAAGGTTGGGACAAACTACGAGCAGTACTTC
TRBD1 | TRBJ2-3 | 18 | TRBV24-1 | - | CATSGRDRGFFGTDTQYF | TGTGCCACCAGTGGCCGGGACAGGGGATTTTTTGGAACAGATACGCAGTATTTT